The subject of this entry is one TCR beta chain. This entry comes from a study of OX40 agonist ivuxolimab in advanced cancers. Study summary: As their treatment, patients were administered ivuxolimab, an agonistic anti-OX40 (CD134) antibody. At 82.7% male, the cohort had a mean age of 60 years, ranging from about 23 to 79.

Sequencing was performed with immunoSEQ multiplex PCR; in TCRdb, only in-frame clones are kept and a portion is missing. The sample contains 25,000 to 35,000 clones, less than 90% of which appear only once. Trimming shortened V by 5 bases and J by 2 bases, and 15 bases separated the two germline ends. The germline gives CDR1 LGHNA, CDR2 YSLEER. The CDR3 totals 15 residues. The sequence came from an adult with an advanced solid tumor such as melanoma, head and neck, liver or kidney cancer. The sequencing here drew on CD4+ or CD8+ T cells sorted from blood, taken in a trial of the OX40 agonist ivuxolimab. J is TRBJ1-1 and V is TRBV4-3; D unclear. The CDR3 DNA follows: TGCGCCAGCAGCGCAAGCGGGCACCGTAACACTGAAGCTTTCTTT. Its protein is CASSASGHRNTEAFF.